What follows is one T cell receptor (beta chain) and its context. The V gene's germline CDR1 is LNHDA and CDR2 SQIVND (reference sequence). V lost 7 bases, J lost 4 bases, and 8 bases lay in between. The CDR3 is 12 amino acids. The data were obtained in a study of blood T cell repertoires in COVID-19. The wider study: The samples span acute and convalescent COVID-19 from the United States, Italy and Spain. T cells, B-cell-depleted T cells, or PBMCs provided the cDNA or gDNA that served as material.

As handled by the study authors: Using reference gene primer amplification, nucleated cell counts were estimated. Generated by immunoSEQ multiplex PCR, the TCRdb table keeps only in-frame clones and is missing some. V, J and clone size are taken as reported in that table, and D and trimming were inferred from the DNA itself. Of 97,000 or so clones in the sample, around 79% were seen once. This sequence was found in a woman at least 80 years old with active or convalescent COVID-19. Sequencing used peripheral blood. This chain links TRBV19 with TRBJ1-5; a possible D gene is TRBD1 (6 bases). CDR3 sequence (DNA): TGTGCCAGTATGAGGGGGAATCAGCCCCAGCATTTT. Protein product: CASMRGNQPQHF.